The T cell receptor (beta chain) described here comes from a study of cytomegalovirus exposure and HLA in healthy donors. Per the germline V gene, CDR1 is SGHRS and CDR2 is YFSETQ. The CDR3 is made up of 15 amino acids. Trimming took 3 bases from V and 6 from J; bases not matched to a gene: 7. Points on this clone: Its matching antigen is unknown.

PCR amplification relied on 60 Vbeta primers (plus 13 Jbeta primers). Assay used: immunoSEQ multiplex PCR; TCRdb lists only in-frame clones, some missing. The sample shows around 200,000 clones, more than 65% of them seen only once. Study-level findings and limits: Solely CMV serostatus was available to characterize immune exposure.

The sequence was collected from a man aged 50 or older in good health and CMV-seronegative. Material for sequencing was PBMCs. J is TRBJ1-3 and V is TRBV5-1; 9 bases map to TRBD1. For the CDR3, the DNA is TGCGCCAGCAGCTCGGGCGGGACAGGGACAAACACCATATATTTT. This translates into CASSSGGTGTNTIYF.